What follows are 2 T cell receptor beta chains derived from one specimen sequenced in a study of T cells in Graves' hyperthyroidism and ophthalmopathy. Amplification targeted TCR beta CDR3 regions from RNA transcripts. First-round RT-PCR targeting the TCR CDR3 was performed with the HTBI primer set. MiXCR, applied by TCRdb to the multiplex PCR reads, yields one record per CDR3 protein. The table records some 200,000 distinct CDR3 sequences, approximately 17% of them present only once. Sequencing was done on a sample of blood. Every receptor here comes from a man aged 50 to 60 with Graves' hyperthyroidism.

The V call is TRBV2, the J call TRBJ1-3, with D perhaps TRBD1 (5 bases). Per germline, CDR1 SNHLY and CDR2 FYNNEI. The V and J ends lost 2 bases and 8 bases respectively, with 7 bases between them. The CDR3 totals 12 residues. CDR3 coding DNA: TGTGCCAGCAGTGAAAGGGGTTACACCATATATTTT. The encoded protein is CASSERGYTIYF. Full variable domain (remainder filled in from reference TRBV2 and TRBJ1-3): EPEVTQTPSHQVTQMGQEVILRCVPISNHLYFYWYRQILGQKVEFLVSFYNNEISEKSEIFDDQFSVERPDGSNFTLKIRSTKLEDSAMYFCASSERGYTIYFGEGSWLTVV.

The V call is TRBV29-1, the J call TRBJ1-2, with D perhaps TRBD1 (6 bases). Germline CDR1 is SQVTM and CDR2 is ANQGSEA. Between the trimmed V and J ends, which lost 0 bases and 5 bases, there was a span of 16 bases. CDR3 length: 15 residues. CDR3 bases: TGCAGCGTTGAAGATCCTGGCAGGGGAGGTTATGGCTACACCTTC. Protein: CSVEDPGRGGYGYTF.